Listed here are 5 T cell receptor beta chains from one sample, sequenced in a study of glioma-infiltrating T cells after dendritic cell vaccination (dated by TCRdb to the mid-2010s). Library prep was done by the immunoSEQ multiplex PCR assay. In its TCRdb copy, this immuneACCESS table keeps in-frame sequences only and misses some clones. Where compared with another copy, unresolved V genes explain less than half of these, and the others have no known cause. The sample table holds tens of thousands of clones, of which about nine tenths were seen once. Of the sample, 2% to 2.5% falls within the top ten clones. What this sample's time point label stands for: after dendritic cell vaccination, including at tumor progression/relapse. Material: blood, obtained after dendritic cell vaccination. These receptors originate from a human donor with glioblastoma.

This rearrangement joins TRBV5-8 to TRBJ2-1; 10 nucleotides agree with TRBD1. J lost 1 base, V lost 4 bases, and 14 bases had no gene match. CDR3 size: 19 residues. Germline CDR1 reads SGHTS; CDR2 reads YDEGEE. The CDR3 loop reads CASSRGRDRGSSSYNEQFF. The DNA for the CDR3 is TGTGCCAGCAGCCGCGGACGGGACAGGGGTTCCTCATCCTACAATGAGCAGTTCTTC.

The V and J genes are TRBV7-9 and TRBJ1-2, with D maybe TRBD1 (5 bases). V gave up 7 bases and J gave up 6 bases, with 18 bases separating them. This CDR3 is 14 amino acids long. Germline lookup yields CDR1 SEHNR and CDR2 FQNEAQ (reference sequence). The CDR3 reads CASIPWGGVDGYTF. The CDR3 DNA reads TGTGCCAGCATCCCGTGGGGGGGAGTAGATGGCTACACCTTC.

The V gene is TRBV5-1, the J gene TRBJ2-5; unclear D gene. The CDR3 has 12 residues. Trimming removed 7 bases at V and 1 base at J, with 8 bases between. Germline V gives CDR1 SGHRS, CDR2 YFSETQ. CDR3 residues: CASGQVQETQYF. The CDR3 coding sequence is TGCGCCAGCGGGCAGGTCCAAGAGACCCAGTACTTC.

V is TRBV6-5 and J is TRBJ2-3, with TRBD1 identical over 7 bases. Trimming removed 7 bases from V and 6 bases from J; junction bases left unmatched: 10. Germline CDR1 reads MNHEY; CDR2 reads SVGAGI. This CDR3 spans 14 amino acids. For the CDR3, the DNA is TGTGCCAGCACCGACAGGGAGCAGGTGGATACGCAGTATTTT. This codes for CASTDREQVDTQYF.

This sequence joins TRBV11-2 and TRBJ2-5, with D perhaps matching TRBD2 (6 bases). Trimming shortened V by 4 bases and J by 5 bases, and 11 bases separated the two germline ends. The CDR3 loop spans 13 amino acids. The germline CDR1 and CDR2 sequences are SGHAT and FQNNGV. For the CDR3, the DNA is TGTGCCAGCAGCTCCCCGGGGAGGGAGACCCAGTACTTC. Translating it yields CASSSPGRETQYF.